These 10 T cell receptor beta chains were all obtained from the same sample, sequenced in a study of blood T cell repertoires in COVID-19. The repertoire was sequenced with immunoSEQ multiplex PCR; TCRdb's copy has only in-frame clones and lacks some. The repertoire includes about 260,000 clones, 88% of them detected once, and roughly 10% sits in the top ten. Source material: peripheral blood. These receptors were collected from a woman in her 70s with COVID-19, enrolled during active disease.

The chain links TRBV5-6 to TRBJ1-4, with 10 bases identical to TRBD1. The junction had 10 bases not matched to a gene; V was cut back by 4 bases and J by 7 bases. Looked up from germline, CDR1 is SGHDT and CDR2 is YYEEEE. This CDR3 is 16 amino acids long. CDR3 loop: CASSPDRGLSSEKLFF. As DNA, the CDR3 is TGTGCCAGCAGCCCAGACAGGGGGCTATCGTCTGAAAAACTGTTTTTT.

The V call is TRBV5-4, the J call TRBJ2-7; possible D gene TRBD1, 5 bases. The germline V gene encodes CDR1 SGHNT and CDR2 YYREEE (reference sequence). V was clipped by 4 bases and J by 5 bases, with 13 bases between them. The CDR3 spans 13 residues. CDR3 DNA: TGTGCCAGCAGCGGTCCAGGGTTTAACGAGCAGTACTTC. As protein: CASSGPGFNEQYF.

The chain is built from TRBV19 and TRBJ1-5; D is uncertain. Looked up from germline, CDR1 is LNHDA and CDR2 is SQIVND (reference sequence). The V gene lost 10 bases and the J gene lost 3 bases, with 13 bases spanning the gap. There are 13 residues in the CDR3. DNA of the CDR3: TGTGCCACGTCCGGACTGCTCAATCAGCCCCAGCATTTT. It translates to CATSGLLNQPQHF.

J is TRBJ2-4 and V is TRBV6-4, with D tentatively TRBD1 (6 bases). This CDR3 has 12 amino acids. V was clipped by 8 bases and J by 9 bases, with 14 bases between them. Germline V lookup: CDR1 MRHNA, CDR2 SNTAGT. The CDR3 sequence: CASGDTGSIQYF. The DNA for the CDR3 is TGTGCCAGCGGGGATACAGGGAGCATTCAGTACTTC.

CDR3 sequence reads: CASMPGGADTEAFF. The CDR3 DNA sequence: TGCGCCAGCATGCCGGGTGGCGCCGACACTGAAGCTTTCTTT. This chain uses TRBV5-1 with TRBJ1-1; D unclear. Germline loops: CDR1 SGHRS, CDR2 YFSETQ. This CDR3 contains 14 residues. V shed 6 bases and J shed 3 bases, with 15 bases lying between them.

The chain is built from TRBV6-5 and TRBJ2-7, with D perhaps matching TRBD1 (6 bases). There are 14 residues in the CDR3. V was trimmed by 6 bases and J by 0 bases, leaving 12 bases between them. CDR1 MNHEY and CDR2 SVGAGI come from the germline V gene. CDR3 in amino acids: CASRRQVDSYEQYF. CDR3 DNA: TGTGCCAGCAGAAGACAGGTTGACTCCTACGAGCAGTACTTC.

This chain links TRBV6-5 with TRBJ1-3; 7 bases are shared with TRBD1. CDR3 length: 14 residues. J gave up 2 bases and V 9 bases, and 7 bases lay outside the gene matches. CDR1 and CDR2 (germline): MNHEY, SVGAGI. The CDR3 region is CASKGAIAGNTIYF. CDR3 coding DNA: TGTGCCAGTAAGGGGGCCATCGCTGGAAACACCATATATTTT.

This chain connects TRBV5-1 to TRBJ2-3, with 9 bases lining up with TRBD1. The ends lost 0 bases at V and 2 bases at J; junction bases unmatched: 7. Germline values: CDR1 SGHRS, CDR2 YFSETQ. This CDR3 spans 17 amino acids. The CDR3 DNA is TGCGCCAGCAGCTTGGCCTGGACAGGGGAAATCACAGATACGCAGTATTTT. This translates into CASSLAWTGEITDTQYF.

This chain uses TRBV19 with TRBJ2-2, with D possibly matching TRBD2 (5 bases). V lost 2 bases to trimming and J lost 7 bases, with 8 bases between them. From germline, CDR1 is LNHDA and CDR2 SQIVND (reference sequence). The CDR3 runs 13 residues. CDR3 loop: CASSIREGGELFF. The DNA of the CDR3 is TGTGCCAGTAGTATACGCGAGGGCGGGGAGCTGTTTTTT.

The chain combines TRBV6-2 or TRBV6-3 with TRBJ1-1, with no clear D. With 3 bases removed from V and 4 bases from J, the gap between germline ends came to 15 bases. The CDR3 extends over 15 amino acids. The germline V gene encodes CDR1 MNHEY and CDR2 SVGEGT. The CDR3 nucleotides read TGTGCCAGCAGTTATTGGAGCCCTAGAGGCACTGAAGCTTTCTTT. It encodes CASSYWSPRGTEAFF.